This T cell receptor (beta chain) was obtained from a study of graft-versus-host responses after intestinal transplantation. CDR1 and CDR2 (germline): WNHNN, SYGVQD (reference sequence). Trimming took off 6 bases at V and 3 bases at J, with 9 bases between the two ends. The CDR3 spans 13 residues. TCRdb keeps only in-frame clones here, not all; method: immunoSEQ multiplex PCR. The table lists about 64,000 clones, around nine tenths of them singletons. The sequences come from bone marrow, collected almost 750 days after intestinal transplantation. The sequence came from a human patient who received an intestinal transplant, so some T cells may come from the graft donor. The gene calls are TRBV10-1 and TRBJ2-1; no clear D. CDR3 bases: TGCGCCAGCAGCGATCACATCTACAATGAGCAGTTCTTC. Its translation is CASSDHIYNEQFF.